This passage covers 20 T cell receptor beta chains from one sample sequenced in a study of blood T cells in healthy people across ages. A second about 6 to 12 cycle PCR used barcoded and J-beta primers. One entry per CDR3 protein results from TCRdb running MiXCR on the 5' RACE reads. The sample records 850,000 to 1,000,000 distinct CDR3 sequences, 45% to 50% being singletons. The sequencing input was blood. Receptor source: a man aged 25-40 years in good health.

V usage is TRBV29-1 and J usage is TRBJ1-2; TRBD1 is a possible D gene (5 bases). The V and J ends lost 3 bases and 8 bases respectively, with 16 bases between them. The germline V gene encodes CDR1 SQVTM and CDR2 ANQGSEA. The CDR3 consists of 13 residues. As DNA, the CDR3 is TGCAGCGTTGACTCCCCTAGGGGTGGAGGCTACACCTTC. It specifies CSVDSPRGGGYTF.

The chain employs TRBV13 and TRBJ1-2; D possibly corresponds to TRBD1 (6 bases). V lost 0 bases and J lost 4, with 12 bases in between. From germline, CDR1 is PRHDT and CDR2 FYEKMQ (reference sequence). The CDR3 has 15 amino acids. In DNA form, the CDR3 reads TGTGCCAGCAGCTTAGGTTCCAGGGGAGGCTATGGCTACACCTTC. This codes for CASSLGSRGGYGYTF.

V and J are TRBV20-1 and TRBJ2-1; TRBD1 agrees at 10 bases. The junction had 6 bases not matched to a gene; V was cut back by 3 bases and J by 7 bases. The germline gives CDR1 DFQATT, CDR2 SNEGSKA (reference sequence). The CDR3 is 14 residues long. CDR3 nucleotide sequence: TGCAGTGCTAGCTGGGGACAGGGGAATAATGAGCAGTTCTTC. This translates into CSASWGQGNNEQFF.

This clonotype was detected once. The chain combines TRBV6-6 with TRBJ1-5; D unclear. CDR3 size: 16 residues. V was shortened by 2 bases and J by 2 bases, with 13 bases between the two germline ends. Germline loops: CDR1 MNHNY, CDR2 SVGAGI (reference sequence). This CDR3 is CASSYEAPGGNQPQHF. The CDR3 bases are TGTGCCAGCAGTTACGAGGCCCCCGGAGGCAATCAGCCCCAGCATTTT.

This clonotype occurred many times. The J gene is TRBJ1-2, the V gene TRBV2, with TRBD1 matching 8 bases. This CDR3 spans 13 amino acids. The germline V gene encodes CDR1 SNHLY and CDR2 FYNNEI. The trim removed 6 bases at V and 2 bases at J, leaving 2 bases unmatched. The CDR3 DNA reads as TGTGCCAGCAGCACAGGGGGAAACTATGGCTACACCTTC. As protein: CASSTGGNYGYTF.

The rearrangement joins TRBV5-1 to TRBJ1-1, with 7 bases fitting TRBD1. The trim removed 4 bases at V and 2 bases at J, leaving 5 bases unmatched. Germline V gives CDR1 SGHRS, CDR2 YFSETQ. The CDR3 consists of 14 residues. The CDR3 region is CASSGGTDNTEAFF. As DNA, the CDR3 is TGCGCCAGCAGCGGCGGGACAGATAACACTGAAGCTTTCTTT.

The chain combines TRBV2 with TRBJ2-2; 8 bases match TRBD1. V shed 1 base, J shed 9 bases, and the junction held 4 bases outside the gene matches. Per the germline V gene, CDR1 is SNHLY and CDR2 is FYNNEI. This CDR3 comprises 14 residues. Here the CDR3 reads CASSEGTGLWELFF. DNA for the CDR3: TGTGCCAGCAGTGAAGGGACAGGGTTGTGGGAGCTGTTTTTT.

This chain joins TRBV3-1 and TRBJ1-5, with D hard to call. Trimming left V 0 bases short and J 7 bases short, with 13 bases between. This CDR3 contains 15 residues. Per germline, CDR1 LGHDT and CDR2 YNNKEL (reference sequence). The CDR3 DNA reads as TGTGCCAGCAGCCAAGAACGAATAGGGAGACAGCCCCAGCATTTT. Translated, it gives CASSQERIGRQPQHF.

This chain joins TRBV27 and TRBJ2-4; 9 nucleotides match TRBD1. The J call is doubtful: the DNA matches TRBJ2-5 better. Germline values: CDR1 MNHEY, CDR2 SMNVEV (reference sequence). The CDR3 runs to 18 residues. Here the CDR3 DNA reads TGTGCCAGCAGTTTAGCGGGACAGGGCGGTTTGTACCAAGAGACCCAGTACTTC. Translated, it gives CASSLAGQGGLYQETQYF.

In this sample, this clonotype turned up a few times. The chain uses TRBV6-2 or TRBV6-3 and TRBJ1-2, with D unresolved. Trimming left V 8 bases short and J 5 bases short, with 12 bases between. The CDR3 sequence is 12 residues long. From germline, CDR1 is MNHEY and CDR2 SVGEGT. CDR3 DNA: TGTGCCAGCTCTGGGCAAGTTTATGGCTACACCTTC. Its protein product is CASSGQVYGYTF.

The rearrangement links TRBV5-6 to TRBJ1-2; D is perhaps TRBD1 (6 bases). The CDR3 runs 14 residues. Trimming stripped 1 base from V and 4 bases from J, with 11 bases between. Germline V gives CDR1 SGHDT, CDR2 YYEEEE. The CDR3 spells CASSLSRGAYGYTF. The CDR3 DNA follows: TGTGCCAGCAGCTTGAGCCGGGGGGCCTATGGCTACACCTTC.

For the CDR3, the DNA is TGTGCCAGCAGCTCCGGGACAGGGATGAGCACAGATACGCAGTATTTT. Translated: CASSSGTGMSTDTQYF. V usage is TRBV11-2 and J usage is TRBJ2-3, with TRBD1 matching over 9 bases. The V segment lost 4 bases and the J segment 0 bases; nucleotides outside the gene matches: 5. The CDR3 loop spans 16 amino acids. The germline V gene encodes CDR1 SGHAT and CDR2 FQNNGV.

The V call is TRBV28, the J call TRBJ1-5; 8 nucleotides agree with TRBD1. Trimming removed 5 bases from V and 3 bases from J; junction bases left unmatched: 9. Germline-derived CDR1 and CDR2 are MDHEN and SYDVKM. The CDR3 length is 16 residues. The CDR3 spells CASSPWTGRFNQPQHF. The CDR3 DNA is TGTGCCAGCAGTCCATGGACAGGGCGGTTCAATCAGCCCCAGCATTTT.

This clonotype was seen a few times. The J gene is TRBJ1-4, the V gene TRBV6-2 or TRBV6-3; D ambiguous. CDR1 is MNHEY, CDR2 SVGEGT, per germline. The CDR3 is 13 residues long. V gave up 0 bases and J gave up 14 bases, with 13 bases separating them. CDR3 protein: CASSYSRRQILFF. Here the CDR3 DNA reads TGTGCCAGCAGTTACTCGAGGCGCCAAATCCTGTTTTTT.

The rearrangement uses TRBV3-1 and TRBJ1-4, with D uncertain. Germline-derived CDR1 and CDR2 are LGHDT and YNNKEL (reference sequence). V shed 0 bases and J shed 0 bases, with 2 bases lying between them. This CDR3 comprises 14 residues. The CDR3 DNA is TGTGCCAGCAGCCAAGATCCAACTAATGAAAAACTGTTTTTT. It yields the protein CASSQDPTNEKLFF.

Comments on this clonotype: This sequence may be a read error, since a much larger clone differs from it by one base. This chain joins TRBV5-1 and TRBJ2-1, with D maybe TRBD2 (6 bases). The CDR3 is 15 amino acids. Germline-derived CDR1 and CDR2 are SGHRS and YFSETQ. With 4 bases removed from V and 4 bases from J, the gap between germline ends came to 15 bases. CDR3 residues: CASSPTDGGYNEQFF. CDR3 nucleotides: TGCGCCAGCAGCCCAACTGACGGGGGATACAATGAGCAGTTCTTC.

The chain joins TRBV7-9 to TRBJ2-1; perhaps D is TRBD1 or TRBD2 (5 bases each). Germline CDR1 is SEHNR and CDR2 is FQNEAQ (reference sequence). This CDR3 is 15 amino acids long. The V end lost 5 bases, the J end lost 6 bases, and 17 bases lay between the germline ends. This chain's CDR3 is CASSQTVRGRNEQFF. In DNA, the CDR3 is TGTGCCAGCAGCCAGACAGTTCGAGGGCGCAATGAGCAGTTCTTC.

The chain is built from TRBV4-1 and TRBJ2-7, with D perhaps matching TRBD1 (6 bases). Per germline, CDR1 MGHRA and CDR2 YSYEKL. Trimming stripped 1 base from V and 8 bases from J, with 18 bases between. The CDR3 runs to 15 residues. The CDR3 DNA reads TGCGCCAGCAGCCAAGGAAGAGAGCAGGGGCATAAGCAGTACTTC. Translating gives CASSQGREQGHKQYF.

This clonotype was seen a handful of times. This chain connects TRBV6-5 to TRBJ2-3; 8 bases align to TRBD1. The ends lost 2 bases at V and 2 bases at J; junction bases unmatched: 3. In germline, CDR1 is MNHEY, CDR2 SVGAGI. The CDR3 contains 15 residues. Here the CDR3 reads CASSYRDRPTDTQYF. The CDR3 DNA is TGTGCCAGCAGTTACCGGGACAGGCCCACAGATACGCAGTATTTT.

The chain joins TRBV4-1 to TRBJ2-4; 9 bases are shared with TRBD1. The germline V gene has CDR1 MGHRA and CDR2 YSYEKL. The CDR3 runs 17 residues. The V and J ends lost 2 bases and 0 bases, in that order; junction bases with no gene match: 5. CDR3 residues: CASSQPGQGRAKNIQYF. The CDR3, as DNA: TGCGCCAGCAGCCAACCGGGACAGGGAAGAGCCAAAAACATTCAGTACTTC.